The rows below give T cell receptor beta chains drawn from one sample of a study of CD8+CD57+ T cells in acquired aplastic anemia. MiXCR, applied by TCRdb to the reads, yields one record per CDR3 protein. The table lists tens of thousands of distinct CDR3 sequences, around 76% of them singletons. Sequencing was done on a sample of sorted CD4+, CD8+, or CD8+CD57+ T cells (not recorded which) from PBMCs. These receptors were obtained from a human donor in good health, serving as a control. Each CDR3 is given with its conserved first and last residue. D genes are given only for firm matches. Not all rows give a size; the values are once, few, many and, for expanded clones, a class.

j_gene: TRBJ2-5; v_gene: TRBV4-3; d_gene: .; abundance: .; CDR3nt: TGCGCCAGCAGCCAAGATGAGGGGCGGGGTAAGACCCAGTACTTC; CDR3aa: CASSQDEGRGKTQYF
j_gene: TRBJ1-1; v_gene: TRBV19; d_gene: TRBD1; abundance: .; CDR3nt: TGTGCCAGTAGTTTTTCGACAGGGAAGAACACTGAAGCTTTCTTT; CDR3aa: CASSFSTGKNTEAFF
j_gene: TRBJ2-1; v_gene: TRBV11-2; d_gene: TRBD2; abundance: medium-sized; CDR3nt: TGTGCCAGCAGCCCAGGTAGCGGGGGGGCCGGGGCTGAGCAGTTCTTC; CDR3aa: CASSPGSGGAGAEQFF
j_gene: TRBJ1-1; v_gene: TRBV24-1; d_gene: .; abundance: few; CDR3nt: TGTGCCACCAGTGAACCGGGACGAAGGGAAGCTTTCTTT; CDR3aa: CATSEPGRREAFF
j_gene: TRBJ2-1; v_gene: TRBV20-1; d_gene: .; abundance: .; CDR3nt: TGCAGTGCTAGAGGCCCAGGGTCCTACAATGAGCAGTTCTTC; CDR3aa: CSARGPGSYNEQFF
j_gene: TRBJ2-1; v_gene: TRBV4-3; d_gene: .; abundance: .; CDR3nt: TGCGCCAGCAGCCAAGGCTGGGGGGGGGCCGGGGATGAGCAGTTCTTC; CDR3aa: CASSQGWGGAGDEQFF
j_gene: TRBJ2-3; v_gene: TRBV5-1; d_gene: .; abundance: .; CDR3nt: TGCGCCAGCAGCCCCGGTGGGGATACGCAGTATTTT; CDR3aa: CASSPGGDTQYF
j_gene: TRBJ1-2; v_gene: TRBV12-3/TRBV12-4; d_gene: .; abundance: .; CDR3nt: TGTGCCAGCCCAGGCTATGGCTACACCTTC; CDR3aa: CASPGYGYTF
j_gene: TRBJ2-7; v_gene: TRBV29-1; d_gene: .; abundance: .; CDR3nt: TGCAGCGTTGAATGGGGAGACGACGAGCAGTACTTC; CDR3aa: CSVEWGDDEQYF
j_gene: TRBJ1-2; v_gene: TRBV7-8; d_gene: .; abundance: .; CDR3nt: TGTGCCAGCAGCTTAGAGGGCCATGGAGAATGGGGCTACACCTTC; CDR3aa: CASSLEGHGEWGYTF
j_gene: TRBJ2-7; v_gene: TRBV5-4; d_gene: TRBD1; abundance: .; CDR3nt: TGTGCCAGCAGCTTACAGGGGACCTACGAGCAGTACTTC; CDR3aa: CASSLQGTYEQYF
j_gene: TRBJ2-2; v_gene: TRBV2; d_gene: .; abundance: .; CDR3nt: TGTGCCAGCAGCCCACGGGAGAACACCGGGGAGCTGTTTTTT; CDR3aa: CASSPRENTGELFF
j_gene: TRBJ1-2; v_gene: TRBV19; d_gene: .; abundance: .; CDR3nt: TGTGCCAGACATGGACATTACGCTAGGTATGGCTACACCTTC; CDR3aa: CARHGHYARYGYTF
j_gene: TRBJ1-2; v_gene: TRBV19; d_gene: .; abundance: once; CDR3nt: TGTGCCAGTAGTACAATCCTCGGACAGTCGGGCTATGGCTACACCTTC; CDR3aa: CASSTILGQSGYGYTF
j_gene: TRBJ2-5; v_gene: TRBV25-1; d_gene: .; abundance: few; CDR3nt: TGTGCCAGCAGTGATCAAGGTTCGGAGACCCAGTACTTC; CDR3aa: CASSDQGSETQYF
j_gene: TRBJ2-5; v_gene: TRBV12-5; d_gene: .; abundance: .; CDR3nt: TGTGCTAGTGGTTTGGGACTAGGGGGCGAGACCCAGTACTTC; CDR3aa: CASGLGLGGETQYF
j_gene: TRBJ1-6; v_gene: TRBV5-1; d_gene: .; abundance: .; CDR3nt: TGCGCCAGCAGCCAAGGTGGCTCTATCCGCCTCCACTTT; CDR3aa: CASSQGGSIRLHF
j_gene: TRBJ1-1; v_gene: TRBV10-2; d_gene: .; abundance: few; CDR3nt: TGCGCCAGCAGTGAGTCGAGGGTTGACACTGAAGCTTTCTTT; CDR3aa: CASSESRVDTEAFF
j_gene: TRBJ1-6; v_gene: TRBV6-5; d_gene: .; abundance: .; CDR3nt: TGTGCCAGCAGTTACTCGGGTCGGAGCTCCTATAATTCACCCCTCCACTTT; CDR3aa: CASSYSGRSSYNSPLHF
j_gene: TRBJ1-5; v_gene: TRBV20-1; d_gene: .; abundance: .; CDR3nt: TGCAGTGCTAGAGATCGAATTCAGCCCCAGCATTTT; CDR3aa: CSARDRIQPQHF
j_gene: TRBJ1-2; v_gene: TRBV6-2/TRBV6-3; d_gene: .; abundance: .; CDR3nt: TGTGCCAGCAGTTACCCGGTGAGGAGGGATGGCTACACCTTC; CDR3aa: CASSYPVRRDGYTF
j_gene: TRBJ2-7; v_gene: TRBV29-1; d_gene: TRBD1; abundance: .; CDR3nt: TGCAGCGTGGCAGGGGGTGACCCCTACGAGCAGTACTTC; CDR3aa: CSVAGGDPYEQYF
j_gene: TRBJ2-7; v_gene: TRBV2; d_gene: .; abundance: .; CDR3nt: TGTGCCAGCGGCCTCGGGGAGCAGTACTTC; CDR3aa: CASGLGEQYF
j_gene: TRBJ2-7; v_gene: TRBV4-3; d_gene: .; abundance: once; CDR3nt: TGCGCCAGCAGCTTGGAACAGGGTTACGAGCAGTACTTC; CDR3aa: CASSLEQGYEQYF
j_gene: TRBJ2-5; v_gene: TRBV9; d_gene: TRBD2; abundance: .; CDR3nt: TGTGCCAGCAGCGCTGGACTAGCGATTGAGACCCAGTACTTC; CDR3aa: CASSAGLAIETQYF
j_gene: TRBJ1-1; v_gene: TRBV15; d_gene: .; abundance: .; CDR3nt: TGTGCCACCAGCAGAGCTTATGGCACTGAAGCTTTCTTT; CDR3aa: CATSRAYGTEAFF
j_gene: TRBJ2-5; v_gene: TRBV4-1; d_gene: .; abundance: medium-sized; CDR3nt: TGCGCCAGCAGCCAAGACGTCCGGAGCCAAGAGACCCAGTACTTC; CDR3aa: CASSQDVRSQETQYF
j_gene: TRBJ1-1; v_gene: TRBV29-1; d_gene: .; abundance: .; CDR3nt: TGCAGCGTTGGGGGGTTAGGTCACACTGAAGCTTTCTTT; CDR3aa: CSVGGLGHTEAFF
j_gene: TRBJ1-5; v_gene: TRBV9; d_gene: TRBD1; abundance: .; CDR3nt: TGTGCCAGCAGCGGGACAGGGTTGACCAATCAGCCCCAGCATTTT; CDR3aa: CASSGTGLTNQPQHF
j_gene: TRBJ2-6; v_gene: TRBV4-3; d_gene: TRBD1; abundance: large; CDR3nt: TGCGCCAGCAGTCCCGGGACAGGGGGCTCTGGGGCCAACGTCCTGACTTTC; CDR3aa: CASSPGTGGSGANVLTF
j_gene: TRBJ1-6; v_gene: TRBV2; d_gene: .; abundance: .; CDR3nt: TGTGCCAGCATGAATCGGGTATCTTCACCCCTCCACTTT; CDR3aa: CASMNRVSSPLHF
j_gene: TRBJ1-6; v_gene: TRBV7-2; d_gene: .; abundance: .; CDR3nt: TGTGCCAGCAGCTTTGGGGGTGGCTATAATTCACCCCTCCACTTT; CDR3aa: CASSFGGGYNSPLHF
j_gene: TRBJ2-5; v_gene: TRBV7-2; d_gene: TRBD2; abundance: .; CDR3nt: TGTGCCAGCAGCCTGGGACTAGCCCAAGAGACCCAGTACTTC; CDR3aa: CASSLGLAQETQYF
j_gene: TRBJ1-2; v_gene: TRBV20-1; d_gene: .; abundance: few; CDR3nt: TGCAGTGCCAAACAGGGCTACACCTTC; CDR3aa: CSAKQGYTF
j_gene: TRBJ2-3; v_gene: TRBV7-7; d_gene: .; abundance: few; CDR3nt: TGTGCCAGCAGCAGAGGGGAGGCTAGCACAGATACGCAGTATTTT; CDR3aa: CASSRGEASTDTQYF
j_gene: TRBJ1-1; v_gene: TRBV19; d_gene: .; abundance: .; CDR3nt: TGTGCCAGTAGTGGCCGGGACTTAACCCGTGAAGCTTTCTTT; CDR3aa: CASSGRDLTREAFF
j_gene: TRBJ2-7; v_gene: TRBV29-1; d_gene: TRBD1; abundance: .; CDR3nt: TGCAGCGTTGTGGGAGCCGGGACAGCCTCCTACGAGCAGTACTTC; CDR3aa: CSVVGAGTASYEQYF
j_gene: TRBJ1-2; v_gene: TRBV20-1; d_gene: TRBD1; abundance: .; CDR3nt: TGCACCACCCCCGGGACAGGGATCAACTATGGTTACACCTTC; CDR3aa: CTTPGTGINYGYTF
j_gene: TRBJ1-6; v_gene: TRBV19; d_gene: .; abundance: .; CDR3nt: TGTGCCAGTAGTTTGCAGGCCCATAATTCACCCCTCCACTTT; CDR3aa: CASSLQAHNSPLHF
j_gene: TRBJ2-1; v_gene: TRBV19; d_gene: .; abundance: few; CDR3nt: TGTGCCAGTAGTCTTGGATATGAGCAGTTCTTC; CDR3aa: CASSLGYEQFF
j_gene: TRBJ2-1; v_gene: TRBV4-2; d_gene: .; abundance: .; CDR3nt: TGTGCCAGCAGCGGGGGGACTCCCCGTCGGTACAATGAGCAGTTCTTC; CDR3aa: CASSGGTPRRYNEQFF
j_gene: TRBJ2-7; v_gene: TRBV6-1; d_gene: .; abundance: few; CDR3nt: TGTGCCAGCTCCCGGACTCAGGCCTACGAGCAGTACTTC; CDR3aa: CASSRTQAYEQYF
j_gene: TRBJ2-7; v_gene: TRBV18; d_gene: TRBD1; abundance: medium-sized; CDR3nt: TGTGCCAGCTCACCGGACCGGACAGGGGCCGCCTACGAGCAGTACTTC; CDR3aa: CASSPDRTGAAYEQYF
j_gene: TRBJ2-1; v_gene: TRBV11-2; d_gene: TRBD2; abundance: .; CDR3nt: TGTGCCAGCAGCATATCAGCGGGAGGAACGCACGATGAGCAGTTCTTC; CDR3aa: CASSISAGGTHDEQFF
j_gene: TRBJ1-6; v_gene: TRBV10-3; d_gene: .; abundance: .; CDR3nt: TGTGCCATCAGTGAGGGGGGATTGGGTTCACCCCTCCACTTT; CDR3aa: CAISEGGLGSPLHF
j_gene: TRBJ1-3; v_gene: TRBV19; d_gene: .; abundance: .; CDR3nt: TGTGCCAGTAGCGGCACTTTGAACTCTGGAAACACCATATATTTT; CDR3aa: CASSGTLNSGNTIYF
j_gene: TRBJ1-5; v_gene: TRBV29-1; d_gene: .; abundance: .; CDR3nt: TGCAGCGTGGGAGCTGGCGATCAGCCCCAGCATTTT; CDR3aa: CSVGAGDQPQHF
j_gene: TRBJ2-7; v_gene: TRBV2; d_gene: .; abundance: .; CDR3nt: TGTGCCAGCGTTAGGTTAAGCTCCTACGAGCAGTACTTC; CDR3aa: CASVRLSSYEQYF
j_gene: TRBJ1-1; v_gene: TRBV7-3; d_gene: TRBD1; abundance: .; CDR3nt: TGTGCCAGCAGCCAAGATTTTCGGCAGGGGGACACTGAAGCTTTCTTT; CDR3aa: CASSQDFRQGDTEAFF